These 3 T cell receptor beta chains share one sample of origin, sequenced in a study of regulatory T cells in long-lasting Graves disease. Regarding time point: newly diagnosed GD, antithyroid drugs for less than 3 months. Extracted PBMC RNA gave rise to the TCR library. Arm-PCR with iRepertoire HTBI primers amplified the CDR3 regions for these TCR beta libraries. TCRdb re-derived calls from the multiplex PCR reads in MiXCR, one entry per CDR3 protein. In the table there are 350,000 to 450,000 distinct CDR3 sequences, approximately 15% of which are singletons. This sample was shared with a second study, whose subject was T cells in Graves' hyperthyroidism and ophthalmopathy.

The material sequenced was peripheral blood mononuclear cells (PBMCs), taken at new diagnosis, from a patient treated with antithyroid drugs. All receptors derive from a woman in her forties with Graves disease.

The chain recombines TRBV20-1 with TRBJ2-1; 11 nucleotides agree with TRBD2. From germline, CDR1 is DFQATT and CDR2 SNEGSKA (reference sequence). This CDR3 contains 16 residues. The trim removed 6 bases at V and 10 bases at J, leaving 17 bases unmatched. CDR3 loop: CSAPPAELAGAREQFF. DNA for the CDR3: TGCAGTGCCCCACCGGCAGAACTAGCGGGAGCTCGAGAGCAGTTCTTC.

The chain links TRBV20-1 to TRBJ2-7; weak D call: TRBD1 (6 bases). The ends were cut back, 2 bases at V and 2 bases at J, with 19 bases in the middle. Germline V gives CDR1 DFQATT, CDR2 SNEGSKA (reference sequence). CDR3 length equals 16 residues. The CDR3 DNA reads as TGCAGTGCTAGACCCACCCGATACAGGGATACCTACGAGCAGTACTTC. Residues: CSARPTRYRDTYEQYF.

This clonotype occurred many times. The V gene is TRBV11-2, the J gene TRBJ1-4, with D perhaps TRBD1 (6 bases). The germline V gene has CDR1 SGHAT and CDR2 FQNNGV. There are 16 residues in the CDR3. V shed 5 bases and J shed 2 bases, with 15 bases lying between them. CDR3: CASSPIRGTTNEKLFF. The CDR3 coding sequence is TGTGCCAGCAGCCCTATCAGGGGCACGACTAATGAAAAACTGTTTTTT.